A selection of T cell receptor beta chains follows, all from one sample in a study of OX40 agonist ivuxolimab in advanced cancers. Generated by immunoSEQ multiplex PCR, the TCRdb table keeps only in-frame clones and is missing some. The sample lists tens of thousands of clones, roughly four fifths seen once, with 4% to 6% in the top ten. The specimen comprised CD4+ or CD8+ T cells sorted from blood, sampled in a trial of the OX40 agonist ivuxolimab. These receptors all come from an adult with an advanced solid tumor such as melanoma, head and neck, liver or kidney cancer. The CDR3 runs from the conserved cysteine through the conserved F or W. D genes are given only for firm matches. Size is omitted from some rows. Given values are once, few, many or a class for expanded clones.

TRBV11-3	-	TRBD2	TRBJ2-7	TGTGCCAGCACCTATTGCGGGGGGCTCCACGAGCAGTACTTC	CASTYCGGLHEQYF
TRBV2	-	-	TRBJ2-5	TGTGCCAGCAGTGAAGTGGAGACCCAGTACTTC	CASSEVETQYF
TRBV27	-	TRBD1	TRBJ1-5	TGTGCCAGCAGGTCGACAGGGCGCGCGTTGAGCAATCAGCCCCAGCATTTT	CASRSTGRALSNQPQHF
TRBV6-5	-	TRBD1	TRBJ1-2	TGTGCCAGCAGTCGAGCGACAGGGACTAACTATGGCTACACCTTC	CASSRATGTNYGYTF
TRBV19	-	-	TRBJ1-4	TGTGCCAGTAGCACAGACGGACCTGTTAATGAAAAACTGTTTTTT	CASSTDGPVNEKLFF
TRBV6-1	-	TRBD2	TRBJ2-3	TGTGCCAGCAATCTTCGGGGGGGCCTAGATACGCAGTATTTT	CASNLRGGLDTQYF
TRBV5-4	-	TRBD1	TRBJ1-4	TGTGCCAGCAGGTACCCGGGACAGGGGAGCGGGGAGCAACTGTTTTTT	CASRYPGQGSGEQLFF
TRBV2	-	-	TRBJ2-3	TGTGCCAGCAGTGAAAAGGGGTGGCTAGCGACAGATACGCAGTATTTT	CASSEKGWLATDTQYF
TRBV2	-	-	TRBJ2-5	TGTGCCAGCAGTCAACAGGGTCTACAAGAGACCCAGTACTTC	CASSQQGLQETQYF
TRBV11-1	-	-	TRBJ2-7	TGTGCCAGCAGCCTTGACTGGGAGCAGTACTTC	CASSLDWEQYF
TRBV5-1	-	-	TRBJ1-5	TGCGCCAGCAGCTTGGAGGGGCAGGGTGGTAGACAGCCCCAGCATTTT	CASSLEGQGGRQPQHF
TRBV6-5	-	-	TRBJ2-3	TGTGCCAGCAGCCACCGGAACTATCCAGATACGCAGTATTTT	CASSHRNYPDTQYF
TRBV6-6	-	-	TRBJ1-6	TGTGCCAGCAGTTACGAGAAGGCAGGGTGGAATTCACCCCTCCACTTT	CASSYEKAGWNSPLHF
TRBV9	-	-	TRBJ2-5	TGTGCCAGCAGCCCGGAAAACGTCGAGACCCAGTACTTC	CASSPENVETQYF
TRBV28	-	-	TRBJ1-6	TGTGCCACGGAAAATAATTCACCCCTCCACTTT	CATENNSPLHF
TRBV25-1	-	TRBD2	TRBJ2-5	TGTGCCAGCAGTGAGGGCGGGGGGGCACAACAGACCCAGTACTTC	CASSEGGGAQQTQYF
TRBV18	-	TRBD2	TRBJ2-1	TGTGCCAGCTCACTGTCGAGCGGGGGCGATGAGCAGTTCTTC	CASSLSSGGDEQFF
TRBV19	-	-	TRBJ1-6	TGTGCCAGTAGCGCTGCGGGGAAAGGGAATTCACCCCTCCACTTT	CASSAAGKGNSPLHF
TRBV11-2	once	-	TRBJ1-1	TGTGCCAGCAGCTTCTCCGAAAACACTGAAGCTTTCTTT	CASSFSENTEAFF
TRBV7-9	-	TRBD1	TRBJ2-3	TGTGCCAGCAGCCCTAACAGGGGACAACGCGCTACGCAGTATTTT	CASSPNRGQRATQYF
TRBV5-6	once	-	TRBJ1-4	TGTGCCAGCAGCCGCCGGGCAGGTGGATGGGAAAAACTGTTTTTT	CASSRRAGGWEKLFF
TRBV7-6	few	-	TRBJ2-7	TGTGCCAGCAGCTTTGGCAGGGCCAGCGACGAGCAGTACTTC	CASSFGRASDEQYF
TRBV5-5	-	-	TRBJ1-1	TGTGCCAGCAGCGTGGGCCCGAACACTGAAGCTTTCTTT	CASSVGPNTEAFF
TRBV9	-	-	TRBJ1-4	TGTGCCAGCAGCGCCGAGGGAATGGAATATGAAAAACTGTTTTTT	CASSAEGMEYEKLFF